One sample yielded the 11 T cell receptor beta chains listed below, sequenced in a study of T cell repertoires in cytomegalovirus infection. These TCRs' antigens remain unknown. One entry per CDR3 protein results from TCRdb running MiXCR on the reads. The sample has about 920,000 distinct CDR3 sequences, around 31% seen once. Sequenced material: cultured CD8+ T cells from PBMCs, taken from culture after CMV antigen stimulation. The receptors here all came from a human donor in good health (CMV status not recorded). Some clones in this sample may be carry-over from other donors' samples.

This clonotype was seen only a few times. J is TRBJ2-1 and V is TRBV6-1, with a possible D match to TRBD2 (5 bases). Germline V gene data show CDR1 as MNHNS and CDR2 as SASEGT. The CDR3 runs to 14 residues. The V gene lost 4 bases and the J gene lost 1 base, with 8 bases spanning the gap. The CDR3 protein is CASSVEGSYNEQFF. CDR3 DNA: TGTGCCAGCAGTGTCGAGGGTTCCTACAATGAGCAGTTCTTC.

As regards this clonotype: Sequence at one end of the junction differs from germline and may be a read error. The rearrangement joins TRBV5-4 to TRBJ1-1, with D maybe TRBD1 (5 bases). This CDR3 region has 13 residues. Per the germline V gene, CDR1 is SGHNT and CDR2 is YYREEE (reference sequence). The CDR3 region is CTSSLESGPGAFF. As DNA, the CDR3 is TGTACCAGCAGCTTGGAGTCGGGACCCGGAGCTTTCTTT.

J is TRBJ2-1 and V is TRBV7-6; 10 nucleotides agree with TRBD2. Trimming took 5 bases from V and 4 from J; bases not matched to a gene: 8. CDR1 is SGHVS, CDR2 FNYEAQ, per germline. This CDR3 has 16 amino acids. The CDR3 DNA follows: TGTGCCAGCAGCGTCCTAGCGGGGGATCCGTACAATGAGCAGTTCTTC. Its translation is CASSVLAGDPYNEQFF.

CDR3 amino acids: CASSLREQGYSGELFF. The CDR3 DNA follows: TGTGCCAGCAGTTTACGCGAACAGGGATATTCCGGGGAGCTGTTTTTT. V gene TRBV6-2 or TRBV6-3 combines with J gene TRBJ2-2, with D possibly TRBD1 on 6 matching bases. V lost 4 bases, J lost 6 bases, and 18 bases lay in between. The germline V gene has CDR1 MNHEY and CDR2 SVGEGT. The CDR3 extends over 16 amino acids.

This clonotype has a handful of counts. This rearrangement joins TRBV6-5 to TRBJ1-1; D not resolved. Germline V gene data show CDR1 as MNHEY and CDR2 as SVGAGI. The V and J ends lost 1 base and 1 base respectively, with 4 bases between them. The CDR3 is made up of 13 amino acids. CDR3 sequence reads: CASSYLENTEAFF. CDR3 sequence (DNA): TGTGCCAGCAGTTACTTGGAGAACACTGAAGCTTTCTTT.

At least ten counts were recorded for this clonotype. The V call is TRBV4-1, the J call TRBJ1-2, with D unclear. The CDR3 length is 15 residues. The V gene lost 4 bases and the J gene lost 4 bases, with 16 bases spanning the gap. Germline CDR1 MGHRA, CDR2 YSYEKL. CDR3 DNA: TGCGCCAGCAGCCCGCCCTGGCGCGGAATCTATGGCTACACCTTC. This sequence encodes CASSPPWRGIYGYTF.

This clonotype was observed at least ten times. J is TRBJ2-7 and V is TRBV28; no clear D gene. The CDR3 extends over 13 amino acids. Per the germline V gene, CDR1 is MDHEN and CDR2 is SYDVKM. V lost 7 bases, J lost 0 bases, and 10 bases lay in between. CDR3 loop: CASTHSLSYEQYV. In DNA, the CDR3 is TGTGCCAGCACCCACAGCCTCTCCTACGAGCAGTACGTC.

The chain combines TRBV3-1 with TRBJ2-2, with 9 bases fitting TRBD1. This CDR3 contains 14 residues. V lost 6 bases and J lost 5; bases outside the gene matches: 4. Germline CDR1 LGHDT, CDR2 YNNKEL (reference sequence). CDR3 sequence: CASRGTGWTGELFF. CDR3 coding DNA: TGTGCCAGCAGAGGGACAGGGTGGACCGGGGAGCTGTTTTTT.

The V gene is TRBV6-5, the J gene TRBJ2-3; 10 nucleotides match TRBD1. The V gene's germline CDR1 is MNHEY and CDR2 SVGAGI. The CDR3 has 15 residues. V lost 2 bases, J lost 7 bases, and 6 bases stayed unmatched. The CDR3 DNA sequence: TGTGCCAGCAGTTACGCGACAGGGGGCAAAAATACGCAGTATTTT. Its protein is CASSYATGGKNTQYF.

The sample holds many counts of this clonotype. The CDR3 sequence: CASSLVEGQRGDYNEQFF. The CDR3 coding sequence is TGTGCCAGCAGCTTAGTGGAGGGCCAGCGGGGCGACTACAATGAGCAGTTCTTC. The V and J genes are TRBV7-6 and TRBJ2-1; 7 nucleotides line up with TRBD2. The CDR3 extends over 18 amino acids. J was trimmed by 3 bases and V by 1 base; bases with no gene match: 12. Germline V lookup: CDR1 SGHVS, CDR2 FNYEAQ.

The V gene is TRBV14, the J gene TRBJ1-2; 7 nucleotides match TRBD1. CDR3 length: 17 residues. Trimming removed 1 base from V and 4 bases from J; junction bases left unmatched: 12. CDR1 is SGHDN and CDR2 is FVKESK in the germline V gene. The CDR3 protein is CASSQGTGSSTGYGYTF. For the CDR3, the DNA is TGTGCCAGCAGCCAAGGGACAGGATCTTCTACTGGCTATGGCTACACCTTC.